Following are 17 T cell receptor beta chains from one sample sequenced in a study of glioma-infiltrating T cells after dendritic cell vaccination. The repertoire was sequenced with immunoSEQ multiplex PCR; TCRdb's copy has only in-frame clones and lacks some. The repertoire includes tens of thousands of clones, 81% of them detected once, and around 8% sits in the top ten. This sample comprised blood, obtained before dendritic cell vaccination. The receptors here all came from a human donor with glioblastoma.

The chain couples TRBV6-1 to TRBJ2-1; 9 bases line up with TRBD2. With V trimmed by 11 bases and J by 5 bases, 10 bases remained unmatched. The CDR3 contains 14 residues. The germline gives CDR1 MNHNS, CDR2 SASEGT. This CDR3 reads CACGRASGNNEQFF. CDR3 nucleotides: TGTGCCTGCGGGAGGGCTAGCGGGAACAATGAGCAGTTCTTC.

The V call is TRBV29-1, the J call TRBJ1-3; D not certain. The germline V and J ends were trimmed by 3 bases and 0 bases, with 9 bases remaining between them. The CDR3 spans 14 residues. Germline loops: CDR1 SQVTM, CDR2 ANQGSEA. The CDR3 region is CSVDLLTSGNTIYF. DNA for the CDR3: TGCAGCGTTGATCTCCTAACCTCTGGAAACACCATATATTTT.

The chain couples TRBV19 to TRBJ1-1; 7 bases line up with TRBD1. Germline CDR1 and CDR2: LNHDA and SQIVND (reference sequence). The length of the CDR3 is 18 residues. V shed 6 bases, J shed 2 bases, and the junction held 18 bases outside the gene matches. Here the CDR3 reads CASSLNGRGRGENTEAFF. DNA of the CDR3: TGTGCCAGTAGCCTCAACGGGAGGGGGCGCGGGGAAAACACTGAAGCTTTCTTT.

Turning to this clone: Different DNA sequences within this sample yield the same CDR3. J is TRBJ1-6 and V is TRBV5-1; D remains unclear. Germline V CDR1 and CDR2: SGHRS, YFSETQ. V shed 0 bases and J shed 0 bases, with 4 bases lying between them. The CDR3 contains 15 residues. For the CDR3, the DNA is TGCGCCAGCAGCTTGGCCGTCTCCTATAATTCACCCCTCCACTTT. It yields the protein CASSLAVSYNSPLHF.

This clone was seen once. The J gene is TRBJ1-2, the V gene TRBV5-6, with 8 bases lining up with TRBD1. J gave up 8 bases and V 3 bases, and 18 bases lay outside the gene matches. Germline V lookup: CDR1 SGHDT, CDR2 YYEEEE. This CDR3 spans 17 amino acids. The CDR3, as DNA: TGTGCCAGCAGCTCACAAACAGGGGGTCTCACCTTTTACGGCTACACCTTC. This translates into CASSSQTGGLTFYGYTF.

The CDR3 DNA sequence: TGTGCCAGTAGCAAGCCGGGACAGACAAATGAAAAACTGTTTTTT. This codes for CASSKPGQTNEKLFF. V is TRBV19 and J is TRBJ1-4, with 7 positions matching TRBD1. Trimming at V came to 6 bases and at J to 5 bases, leaving 9 bases not matched to a gene. Germline CDR1 and CDR2: LNHDA and SQIVND (reference sequence). This CDR3 has 15 amino acids.

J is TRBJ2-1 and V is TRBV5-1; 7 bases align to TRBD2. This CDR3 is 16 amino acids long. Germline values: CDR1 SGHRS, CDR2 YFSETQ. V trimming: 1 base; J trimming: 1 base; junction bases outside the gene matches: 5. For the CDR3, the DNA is TGCGCCAGCAGCTTGACTAGCGCAGGGTCCTACAATGAGCAGTTCTTC. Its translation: CASSLTSAGSYNEQFF.

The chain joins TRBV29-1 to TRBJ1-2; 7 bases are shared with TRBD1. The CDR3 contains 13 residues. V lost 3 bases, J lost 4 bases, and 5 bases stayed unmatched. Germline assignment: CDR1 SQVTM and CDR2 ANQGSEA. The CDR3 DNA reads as TGCAGCGTTGACCAGGGGGGAGGCTATGGCTACACCTTC. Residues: CSVDQGGGYGYTF.

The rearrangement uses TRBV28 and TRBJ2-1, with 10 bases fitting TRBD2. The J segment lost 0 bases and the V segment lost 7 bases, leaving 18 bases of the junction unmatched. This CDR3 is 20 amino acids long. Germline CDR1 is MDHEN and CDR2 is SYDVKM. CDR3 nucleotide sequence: TGTGCCAGCACCGACGTGAGGCTAGCGGGGGCCCCGAGCTCCTACAATGAGCAGTTCTTC. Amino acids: CASTDVRLAGAPSSYNEQFF.

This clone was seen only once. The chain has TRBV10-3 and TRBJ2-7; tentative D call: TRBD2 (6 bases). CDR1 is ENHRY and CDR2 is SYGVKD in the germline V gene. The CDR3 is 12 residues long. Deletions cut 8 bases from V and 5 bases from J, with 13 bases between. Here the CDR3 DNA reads TGTGCCATCGGGGCGGGACTCGACGAGCAGTACTTC. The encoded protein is CAIGAGLDEQYF.

The CDR3 loop is CASSVGDSERSYTF. CDR3 DNA: TGTGCCAGCAGCGTAGGGGACAGTGAGAGATCCTACACCTTC. The rearrangement joins TRBV9 to TRBJ1-2; 7 nucleotides align to TRBD1. The junction had 9 bases not matched to a gene; V was cut back by 0 bases and J by 10 bases. Germline assignment: CDR1 SGDLS and CDR2 YYNGEE. The CDR3 is made up of 14 amino acids.

The CDR3 reads CASSEWGQATEAFF. CDR3 nucleotides: TGTGCCAGCAGTGAATGGGGGCAGGCCACTGAAGCTTTCTTT. This chain links TRBV2 with TRBJ1-1, with D tentatively TRBD1 (6 bases). This CDR3 contains 14 residues. Germline values: CDR1 SNHLY, CDR2 FYNNEI. Trimming took 2 bases from V and 4 from J, leaving 11 bases between them.

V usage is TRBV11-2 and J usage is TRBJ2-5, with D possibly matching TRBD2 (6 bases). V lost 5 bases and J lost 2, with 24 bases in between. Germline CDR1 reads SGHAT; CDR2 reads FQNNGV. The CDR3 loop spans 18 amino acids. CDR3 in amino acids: CASSPARPRRGIQETQYF. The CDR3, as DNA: TGTGCCAGCAGCCCCGCCCGTCCTCGCCGGGGGATACAAGAGACCCAGTACTTC.

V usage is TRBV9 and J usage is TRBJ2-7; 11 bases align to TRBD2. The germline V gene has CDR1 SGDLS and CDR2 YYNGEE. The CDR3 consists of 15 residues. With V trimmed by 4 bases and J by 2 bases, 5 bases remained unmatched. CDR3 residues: CASSSLAGGPYEQYF. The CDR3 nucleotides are TGTGCCAGCAGCTCGCTAGCGGGGGGACCCTACGAGCAGTACTTC.

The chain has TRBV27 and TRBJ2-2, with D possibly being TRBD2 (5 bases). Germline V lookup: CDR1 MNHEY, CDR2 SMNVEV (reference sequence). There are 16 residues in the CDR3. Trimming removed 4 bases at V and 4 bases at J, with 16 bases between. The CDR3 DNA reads TGTGCCAGCAGTTCTACCGGCGGGTCAAGCACCGGGGAGCTGTTTTTT. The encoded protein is CASSSTGGSSTGELFF.

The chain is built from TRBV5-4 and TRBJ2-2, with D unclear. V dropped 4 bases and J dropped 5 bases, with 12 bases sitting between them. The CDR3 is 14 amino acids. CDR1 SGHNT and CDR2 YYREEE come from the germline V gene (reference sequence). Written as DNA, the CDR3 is TGTGCCAGCAGCCCGTCTTCAGTGACCGGGGAGCTGTTTTTT. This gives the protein CASSPSSVTGELFF.

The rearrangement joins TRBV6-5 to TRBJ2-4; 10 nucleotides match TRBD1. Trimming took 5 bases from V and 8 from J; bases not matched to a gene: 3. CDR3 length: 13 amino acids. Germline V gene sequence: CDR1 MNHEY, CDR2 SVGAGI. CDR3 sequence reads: CASSRQGADIQYF. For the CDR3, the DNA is TGTGCCAGCAGTCGACAGGGGGCGGACATTCAGTACTTC.